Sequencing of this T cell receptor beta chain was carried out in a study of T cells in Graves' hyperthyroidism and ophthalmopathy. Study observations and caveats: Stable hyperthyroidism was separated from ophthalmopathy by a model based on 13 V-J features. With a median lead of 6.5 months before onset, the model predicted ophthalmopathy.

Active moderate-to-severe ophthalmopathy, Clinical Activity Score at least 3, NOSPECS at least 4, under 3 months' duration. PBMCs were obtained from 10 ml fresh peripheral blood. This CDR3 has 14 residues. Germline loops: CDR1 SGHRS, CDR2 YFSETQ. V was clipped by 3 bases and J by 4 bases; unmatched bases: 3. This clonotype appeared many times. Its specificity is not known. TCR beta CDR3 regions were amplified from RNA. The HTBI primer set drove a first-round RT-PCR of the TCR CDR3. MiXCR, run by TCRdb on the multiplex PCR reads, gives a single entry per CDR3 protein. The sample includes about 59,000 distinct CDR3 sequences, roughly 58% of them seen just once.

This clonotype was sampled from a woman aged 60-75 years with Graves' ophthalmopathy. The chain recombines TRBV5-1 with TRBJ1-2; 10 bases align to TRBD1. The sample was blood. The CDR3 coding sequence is TGCGCCAGCAGCTGGGACAGGGGAGGCTATGGCTACACCTTC. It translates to CASSWDRGGYGYTF. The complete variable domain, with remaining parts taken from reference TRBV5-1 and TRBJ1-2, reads KAGVTQTPRYLIKTRGQQVTLSCSPISGHRSVSWYQQTPGQGLQFLFEYFSETQRNKGNFPGRFSGRQFSNSRSEMNVSTLELGDSALYLCASSWDRGGYGYTFGSGTRLTVV.